This TCR beta chain derives from a study of early T cells in non-severe SARS-CoV-2 infection. Study information: The input, bulk RNA from unsorted whole blood, was sequenced, and chains were unpaired.

One entry per CDR3 protein results from TCRdb running MiXCR on the 5' RACE reads. The sample shows under 60,000 distinct CDR3 sequences, around 8% of them seen only once. This clonotype turned up a few times. This CDR3 contains 11 residues. Germline CDR1 MNHNS, CDR2 SASEGT. Trimming left V 8 bases short and J 3 bases short, with 5 bases between. The chain joins TRBV6-1 to TRBJ1-5; D is unclear. Sequenced input: whole blood. This clonotype was obtained from an adult who was a healthcare worker with PCR-confirmed SARS-CoV-2 infection or an uninfected control (not recorded which). Here the CDR3 DNA reads TGTGCCAGCCCCACCAATCAGCCCCAGCATTTT. Translating it yields CASPTNQPQHF.